These 16 T cell receptor beta chains came from one sample sequenced in a study of siplizumab effects on memory and regulatory T cells. The repertoire was sequenced with immunoSEQ multiplex PCR; TCRdb's copy has only in-frame clones and lacks some. The table has 110,000 or so clones, roughly nine tenths seen once. Sequencing was done on a sample of Tregs sorted from blood. Every receptor here comes from a human donor in good health.

This chain uses TRBV6-6 with TRBJ1-2, with D uncertain. The length of the CDR3 is 12 residues. Trimming shortened V by 7 bases and J by 3 bases, and 9 bases separated the two germline ends. CDR1 is MNHNY, CDR2 SVGAGI, per germline (reference sequence). The CDR3, as DNA: TGTGCCAGCACCCTCGAGGACTATGGCTACACCTTC. Its translation: CASTLEDYGYTF.

In this sample, this clone turned up once. CDR3: CASRSEGGLDGYTF. CDR3 coding DNA: TGTGCCAGCAGGTCCGAGGGGGGGCTAGACGGCTACACCTTC. This chain joins TRBV7-9 and TRBJ1-2, with TRBD1 as a possible D gene (6 bases). CDR3 length: 14 amino acids. Germline V gene data show CDR1 as SEHNR and CDR2 as FQNEAQ (reference sequence). The germline V and J ends were trimmed by 6 bases and 8 bases, with 19 bases remaining between them.

In this sample, this clone is medium-sized. The chain combines TRBV5-4 with TRBJ1-5; 8 bases map to TRBD1. This CDR3 has 15 residues. CDR1 SGHNT and CDR2 YYREEE come from the germline V gene (reference sequence). V was clipped by 5 bases and J by 3 bases; unmatched bases: 7. The CDR3 DNA is TGTGCCAGCAGTGCGGGGACAGGAGTCAATCAGCCCCAGCATTTT. Amino acids: CASSAGTGVNQPQHF.

The chain combines TRBV28 with TRBJ1-1, with a possible D match to TRBD1 (5 bases). Germline assignment: CDR1 MDHEN and CDR2 SYDVKM. The CDR3 length is 17 residues. Trimming pared 5 bases from V and 4 bases from J, leaving 23 bases between. CDR3 DNA sequence: TGTGCCAGCAGTCCCCCTCTGGGATGGGGCGATAGCACTGAAGCTTTCTTT. It is translated as CASSPPLGWGDSTEAFF.

V and J are TRBV5-1 and TRBJ2-7; no firm D call. The germline V gene has CDR1 SGHRS and CDR2 YFSETQ. The CDR3 consists of 15 residues. The germline V and J ends were trimmed by 4 bases and 1 base, with 15 bases remaining between them. CDR3 region: CASSLKGRSSYEQYF. In nucleotides, the CDR3 is TGCGCCAGCAGCCTCAAGGGCAGGTCATCCTACGAGCAGTACTTC. The whole variable domain, filled in from reference TRBV5-1 and TRBJ2-7, reads KAGVTQTPRYLIKTRGQQVTLSCSPISGHRSVSWYQQTPGQGLQFLFEYFSETQRNKGNFPGRFSGRQFSNSRSEMNVSTLELGDSALYLCASSLKGRSSYEQYFGPGTRLTVT.

The chain links TRBV18 to TRBJ2-7, with 12 nucleotides matching TRBD2. The trim removed 5 bases at V and 1 base at J, leaving 0 bases unmatched. The CDR3 is 14 residues long. Germline V lookup: CDR1 KGHSH, CDR2 LQKENI. This chain's CDR3 is CASSGTSGSYEQYF. CDR3 nucleotide sequence: TGTGCCAGCTCAGGGACTAGCGGGTCCTACGAGCAGTACTTC.

About this clone itself: In the same sample, other DNA sequences code for this CDR3. The J gene is TRBJ2-5, the V gene TRBV5-1; the D gene is possibly TRBD1 (5 bases). Trimming took 0 bases from V and 2 from J, leaving 8 bases between them. CDR1 is SGHRS, CDR2 YFSETQ, per germline. This CDR3 is built from 14 residues. In DNA form, the CDR3 reads TGCGCCAGCAGCTTGGGTCAGGGACAAGAGACCCAGTACTTC. Encoded protein: CASSLGQGQETQYF.

This chain joins TRBV10-3 and TRBJ1-2; D remains ambiguous. CDR1 and CDR2 (germline): ENHRY, SYGVKD. This CDR3 is 15 amino acids long. Trimming shortened V by 4 bases and J by 5 bases, and 17 bases separated the two germline ends. As DNA, the CDR3 is TGTGCCATCAGTGCGGGCAAGGAAAGCTTTTATGGCTACACCTTC. Its translation is CAISAGKESFYGYTF.

The chain couples TRBV5-1 to TRBJ2-3; 10 positions agree with TRBD2. CDR1 SGHRS and CDR2 YFSETQ come from the germline V gene. This CDR3 has 13 residues. J was trimmed by 5 bases and V by 9 bases; bases with no gene match: 6. The CDR3 reads CATSLAGVDTQYF. In DNA form, the CDR3 reads TGCGCCACCTCGCTAGCGGGGGTAGATACGCAGTATTTT.

This sequence joins TRBV4-1 and TRBJ2-1; D unclear. The germline CDR1 and CDR2 sequences are MGHRA and YSYEKL. Deletions cut 1 base from V and 8 bases from J, with 15 bases between. This CDR3 is built from 15 residues. The CDR3 DNA is TGCGCCAGCAGCCAAGGGCCAAACTCGCTCGATGAGCAGTTCTTC. It translates to CASSQGPNSLDEQFF.

This chain connects TRBV27 to TRBJ2-1; 11 nucleotides match TRBD2. Per germline, CDR1 MNHEY and CDR2 SMNVEV (reference sequence). The CDR3 is 15 amino acids. With 5 bases clipped from V and 9 bases from J, the junction kept 9 bases outside the gene matches. Written as DNA, the CDR3 is TGTGCCAGCAGTCCCCCGGGACTAGCGGATGGTGAGCAGTTCTTC. This gives the protein CASSPPGLADGEQFF.

The genes are TRBV5-4 and TRBJ1-1; a possible D gene is TRBD1 (5 bases). CDR1 and CDR2 from the germline V gene are SGHNT and YYREEE (reference sequence). This CDR3 spans 13 amino acids. Trimming took off 1 base at V and 1 base at J, with 5 bases between the two ends. The CDR3 coding sequence is TGTGCCAGCAGCTTGACAGGGAACACTGAAGCTTTCTTT. Protein product: CASSLTGNTEAFF.

This clone was detected once. The chain is built from TRBV5-1 and TRBJ1-3; a weak D match, TRBD1 (6 bases). With 6 bases removed from V and 2 bases from J, the gap between germline ends came to 9 bases. Per germline, CDR1 SGHRS and CDR2 YFSETQ. There are 13 residues in the CDR3. In DNA, the CDR3 is TGCGCCAGCATCGGGGGGCCTGGAAACACCATATATTTT. Protein sequence: CASIGGPGNTIYF.

The chain employs TRBV7-9 and TRBJ1-5; TRBD1 matches 9 bases. The J segment lost 7 bases and the V segment lost 3 bases, leaving 7 bases of the junction unmatched. The CDR3 is made up of 15 amino acids. CDR1 is SEHNR, CDR2 FQNEAQ, per germline (reference sequence). The CDR3 sequence is CASSLEGQGSQPQHF. CDR3 in DNA: TGTGCCAGCAGCTTGGAGGGACAGGGTTCGCAGCCCCAGCATTTT.

The genes are TRBV2 and TRBJ2-2; 8 positions agree with TRBD1. This CDR3 is built from 15 residues. V gave up 6 bases and J gave up 2 bases; unmatched junction bases: 5. Germline loops: CDR1 SNHLY, CDR2 FYNNEI. The CDR3 reads CASRAGTGNTGELFF. DNA of the CDR3: TGTGCCAGCAGGGCCGGGACAGGCAACACCGGGGAGCTGTTTTTT.

V gene TRBV5-1 combines with J gene TRBJ2-7; D call uncertain. The germline CDR1 and CDR2 sequences are SGHRS and YFSETQ. CDR3 length: 11 amino acids. The germline V and J ends were trimmed by 0 bases and 8 bases, with 6 bases remaining between them. This CDR3 is CASSLEDQQYF. The CDR3 nucleotides read TGCGCCAGCAGCTTGGAGGATCAGCAGTACTTC.